This T cell receptor beta chain was found in a study of blood T cell repertoires in COVID-19. At the level of the study: Both acute and convalescent COVID-19 samples were obtained from the United States, Italy and Spain. T cells, B-cell-depleted T cells, or PBMCs supplied cDNA or gDNA.

The Seattle patients, enrolled during active infection, were followed longitudinally. There are 15 residues in the CDR3. The V and J ends lost 5 bases and 0 bases respectively, with 10 bases between them. Looked up from germline, CDR1 is SGHNT and CDR2 is YENEEA. Authors' processing steps: Researchers report that nucleated cell counts were estimated from reference gene primer amplification. The table came from immunoSEQ multiplex PCR; TCRdb's copy has only in-frame clones and leaves some out. V and J calls and clone size are those listed in that table; D and trimming were worked out from the DNA. The table lists 250,000 to 400,000 clones, about 91% of them singletons, with around 1.6% in the top ten.

This clonotype originated in a woman in her twenties or thirties with COVID-19, enrolled during active disease. The sample was peripheral blood. V is TRBV11-3 and J is TRBJ1-4; the D is unclear. The CDR3 loop reads CASSRLGPTNEKLFF. In nucleotides, the CDR3 is TGTGCCAGCAGCCGCTTGGGCCCAACTAATGAAAAACTGTTTTTT.